Below are 15 T cell receptor beta chains sequenced from a single sample in a study of blood T cell repertoires in COVID-19. The assay was immunoSEQ multiplex PCR, and TCRdb's table has in-frame clones only and misses some. Found here are 200,000 to 250,000 clones, 88% of them singletons; the top ten hold roughly 2.8%. The sample consisted of PBMCs or T cells enriched from blood (not recorded which). The receptors originated from a woman aged 25 to 45 who had recovered from COVID-19.

In its sample, this clone was seen once. The chain couples TRBV3-1 (or the pseudogene TRBV3-2) to TRBJ2-1; the match to TRBD1 covers 10 bases. This CDR3 comprises 18 residues. CDR1 is LGHDT and CDR2 is YNNKEL in the germline V gene (reference sequence). The trim removed 1 base at V and 0 bases at J, leaving 6 bases unmatched. The CDR3 region has the DNA TGTGCCAGCAGCCAAGTCCCGGGACAGGGGAGCTCCTACAATGAGCAGTTCTTC. Translation: CASSQVPGQGSSYNEQFF.

This clone was detected only once. The CDR3 DNA follows: TGTGCCAGCAGTTACTCTCCGGGACTAGCGGGAGACAATGAGCAGTTCTTC. Protein product: CASSYSPGLAGDNEQFF. This chain links TRBV6-2 or TRBV6-3 with TRBJ2-1, with 14 bases matching TRBD2. This CDR3 has 17 residues. With 0 bases clipped from V and 5 bases from J, the junction kept 3 bases outside the gene matches. Germline loops: CDR1 MNHEY, CDR2 SVGEGT.

This chain connects TRBV4-3 to TRBJ2-1, with TRBD1 as a possible D gene (6 bases). This CDR3 is 14 amino acids long. Germline assignment: CDR1 LGHNA and CDR2 YSLEER. With 1 base removed from V and 8 bases from J, the gap between germline ends came to 12 bases. The CDR3 here is CASSQGGAGDEQFF. DNA for the CDR3: TGCGCCAGCAGCCAAGGAGGGGCAGGGGATGAGCAGTTCTTC.

This clone was observed a handful of times. The chain couples TRBV27 to TRBJ1-2, with 8 bases that match TRBD1. Germline lookup yields CDR1 MNHEY and CDR2 SMNVEV (reference sequence). V was pared by 6 bases and J by 7 bases, with 10 bases of the junction left unmatched. The CDR3 is 14 amino acids. In DNA form, the CDR3 reads TGTGCCAGCAGAATATCAGGGGGCGTATTTGGCTACACCTTC. This gives the protein CASRISGGVFGYTF.

The rearrangement joins TRBV7-9 to TRBJ1-1, with D unresolved. Germline-derived CDR1 and CDR2 are SEHNR and FQNEAQ (reference sequence). The CDR3 contains 15 residues. The germline V and J ends were trimmed by 4 bases and 6 bases, with 18 bases remaining between them. The CDR3 loop reads CASSSQHDLGSEAFF. The CDR3 DNA reads as TGTGCCAGCAGCTCCCAACACGACTTAGGCTCTGAAGCTTTCTTT.

The chain combines TRBV6-5 with TRBJ1-3; no definite D call. V was pared by 8 bases and J by 0 bases, with 2 bases between. Germline lookup yields CDR1 MNHEY and CDR2 SVGAGI. The CDR3 spans 11 residues. The CDR3 DNA follows: TGTGCCAGCTACTCTGGAAACACCATATATTTT. Translation gives CASYSGNTIYF.

The CDR3, as DNA: TGCGCCAGCAGCTTGCAGGGGGCTAATTATCAGCCCCAGCATTTT. Protein sequence: CASSLQGANYQPQHF. The chain uses TRBV5-1 and TRBJ1-5, with 8 bases aligning to TRBD1. Germline V lookup: CDR1 SGHRS, CDR2 YFSETQ. The CDR3 is 15 amino acids. The trim removed 1 base at V and 5 bases at J, leaving 5 bases unmatched.

As regards this clone: At the DNA level, this CDR3 is encoded by other sequences in the same sample as well. The gene calls are TRBV5-4 and TRBJ1-1, with 8 bases that match TRBD1. Looked up from germline, CDR1 is SGHNT and CDR2 is YYREEE (reference sequence). This CDR3 spans 13 amino acids. V shed 4 bases, J shed 4 bases, and the junction held 3 bases outside the gene matches. CDR3 loop: CASSRTGGTEAFF. The CDR3 nucleotides read TGTGCCAGCAGCCGAACAGGGGGCACTGAAGCTTTCTTT. The full variable domain, with the rest looked up from reference TRBV5-4 and TRBJ1-1, is ETGVTQSPTHLIKTRGQQVTLRCSSQSGHNTVSWYQQALGQGPQFIFQYYREEENGRGNFPPRFSGLQFPNYSSELNVNALELDDSALYLCASSRTGGTEAFFGQGTRLTVV.

The V call is TRBV9, the J call TRBJ2-7; 13 positions match TRBD2. The CDR3 extends over 16 amino acids. Germline values: CDR1 SGDLS, CDR2 YYNGEE. V shed 4 bases and J 2 bases; nucleotides not matched to a gene: 6. CDR3 sequence (DNA): TGTGCCAGCAGCTCTAGGACTAGCGGGGGCCCCTACGAGCAGTACTTC. It specifies CASSSRTSGGPYEQYF.

V usage is TRBV5-4 and J usage is TRBJ2-1, with a possible D match to TRBD2 (6 bases). Germline V gene lookup returns CDR1 SGHNT and CDR2 YYREEE (reference sequence). This CDR3 is built from 15 residues. The ends were cut back, 2 bases at V and 2 bases at J, with 11 bases in the middle. Here the CDR3 reads CASSLPRGAYNEQFF. The CDR3 nucleotides are TGTGCCAGCAGCTTACCGCGGGGAGCCTACAATGAGCAGTTCTTC.

The V call is TRBV13, the J call TRBJ2-1; 10 bases map to TRBD2. This CDR3 region has 15 residues. V shed 8 bases and J 0 bases; nucleotides not matched to a gene: 4. Germline V gene lookup returns CDR1 PRHDT and CDR2 FYEKMQ (reference sequence). CDR3 DNA sequence: TGTGCCAGCCTAATAGCGGGGGGCTCCTACAATGAGCAGTTCTTC. Amino acid sequence: CASLIAGGSYNEQFF.

The chain couples TRBV12-3 or TRBV12-4 to TRBJ2-7; TRBD1 might be the D (6 bases). This CDR3 comprises 12 residues. Trimming pared 6 bases from V and 5 bases from J, leaving 11 bases between. The CDR3 is CASSRQVHEQYF. CDR3 nucleotide sequence: TGTGCCAGCAGCCGACAGGTCCACGAGCAGTACTTC.

This clone has only a few counts. The chain's CDR3 is CASSQDTGYYGYTF. The CDR3 nucleotides are TGCGCCAGCAGCCAAGACACAGGATACTATGGCTACACCTTC. The genes are TRBV4-3 and TRBJ1-2; D possibly corresponds to TRBD1 (5 bases). CDR1 LGHNA and CDR2 YSLEER come from the germline V gene. Trimming pared 0 bases from V and 3 bases from J, leaving 8 bases between. The CDR3 consists of 14 residues.

This clone was detected only once. This chain connects TRBV5-5 to TRBJ2-1; TRBD2 matches 12 bases. CDR1 is SGHKS and CDR2 is YYEKEE in the germline V gene (reference sequence). Losses at the gene ends were 3 bases for V and 8 bases for J; bases not matched to a gene: 6. The CDR3 spans 15 residues. CDR3 nucleotides: TGTGCCAGCAGCTCGGGACTAGCGGGTCTGTATGAGCAGTTCTTC. Translating gives CASSSGLAGLYEQFF.

The J gene is TRBJ2-3, the V gene TRBV4-3; TRBD1 agrees at 8 bases. The CDR3 has 17 amino acids. Trimming took 0 bases from V and 4 from J; bases not matched to a gene: 9. Germline V CDR1 and CDR2: LGHNA, YSLEER. The CDR3 is CASSQDRAGGESDTQYF. DNA for the CDR3: TGCGCCAGCAGCCAAGATCGGGCAGGGGGCGAGTCAGATACGCAGTATTTT.